This T cell receptor beta chain was documented in a study of shared clonotypes between healthy human individuals. Authors' data handling: ImmunoSEQ only sent back junction sequences with no quality scores, so filtering was done differently. Some clones are missing from TCRdb's copy, which holds only in-frame ones; the method was immunoSEQ multiplex PCR. V and J calls and clone size are those listed in that table; D and trimming were worked out from the DNA. Among approximately 2,000,000 clones listed, just under 95% were seen once. Unmatched junction bases numbered 6, after V lost 5 bases and J lost 6 bases. CDR3 length equals 15 residues. CDR1 is MNHEY and CDR2 is SMNVEV in the germline V gene (reference sequence). On this clone: Antigen: not known.

In the naive CD8 group, cells lacked CD45RO and were positively selected for CCR7, so terminally differentiated effector memory CD45RA+ cells were left out. Notes on the study in general: Genetic and exposure-history diversity was limited by the small donor number. Relative to clonotypes present in all four donors, those not shared had lower generation probabilities. Specimens sampled were limited to blood, with tissue repertoires likely differing.

The chain recombines TRBV27 with TRBJ2-2, with 10 bases fitting TRBD1. Sequences were obtained from naive CD8+ T cells from PBMCs. The sequence derives from a young man in good health. Some clones in this sample may be carry-over from other donors' samples. The CDR3 DNA follows: TGTGCCAGCAGTCCTGGACAGGGGGTTGCCGGGGAGCTGTTTTTT. Protein: CASSPGQGVAGELFF.